The rows below give T cell receptor beta chains drawn from one sample of a study of T cell responses to AZD1222 COVID-19 vaccine. The assay was immunoSEQ multiplex PCR, and TCRdb's table has in-frame clones only and misses some. The sample holds roughly 14,000 clones, about 85% seen once. The source was peripheral blood, collected 28 days after the second AZD1222 dose. The receptors were gathered from an adult who received the AZD1222 COVID-19 vaccine. Both conserved end residues are part of each CDR3. The order of the fields is V gene, J gene, clone size, D gene, CDR3 protein, CDR3 DNA. The D gene is left open where the match is weak. The listing skips clone size in some rows; elsewhere it reads once, few, many or a size class.

v_call: TRBV7-2; j_call: TRBJ2-1; clone_size: NA; d_call: TRBD2; cdr3_aa: CASSSPSGNEFF; cdr3_nt: TGTGCCAGCAGCTCACCTAGCGGGAATGAGTTCTTC
v_call: TRBV4-1; j_call: TRBJ2-7; clone_size: NA; d_call: TRBD2; cdr3_aa: CASSPLGVGRANEQYF; cdr3_nt: TGCGCCAGCAGCCCTTTAGGTGTCGGGAGGGCCAACGAGCAGTACTTC
v_call: TRBV7-9; j_call: TRBJ1-1; clone_size: NA; d_call: NA; cdr3_aa: CASSLGTGTEAFF; cdr3_nt: TGTGCCAGCAGCTTAGGAACGGGCACTGAAGCTTTCTTT
v_call: TRBV7-6; j_call: TRBJ1-2; clone_size: NA; d_call: TRBD1; cdr3_aa: CASSLVGQGADGYTF; cdr3_nt: TGTGCCAGCAGCTTGGTGGGGCAGGGGGCCGATGGCTACACCTTC
v_call: TRBV12-3/TRBV12-4; j_call: TRBJ1-2; clone_size: once; d_call: NA; cdr3_aa: CATRMASHYGYTF; cdr3_nt: TGTGCCACCCGAATGGCCAGCCACTATGGCTACACCTTC
v_call: TRBV29-1; j_call: TRBJ1-4; clone_size: NA; d_call: NA; cdr3_aa: CSVQGRGEKLFF; cdr3_nt: TGCAGCGTCCAGGGGAGGGGAGAAAAACTGTTTTTT
v_call: TRBV5-1; j_call: TRBJ1-1; clone_size: NA; d_call: NA; cdr3_aa: CASSFYRVPNTEAFF; cdr3_nt: TGCGCCAGCAGCTTTTACAGGGTCCCGAACACTGAAGCTTTCTTT
v_call: TRBV28; j_call: TRBJ2-1; clone_size: NA; d_call: NA; cdr3_aa: CASSFSGSEQFF; cdr3_nt: TGTGCCAGCAGTTTTTCGGGGAGTGAGCAGTTCTTC
v_call: TRBV5-1; j_call: TRBJ2-1; clone_size: NA; d_call: TRBD2; cdr3_aa: CASGMASDSGNNEQFF; cdr3_nt: TGCGCCAGCGGCATGGCGAGTGATAGCGGGAACAATGAGCAGTTCTTC
v_call: TRBV5-8; j_call: TRBJ2-7; clone_size: NA; d_call: TRBD2; cdr3_aa: CASSALGTSGYEQYF; cdr3_nt: TGTGCCAGCAGCGCTCTTGGGACTAGCGGCTACGAGCAGTACTTC
v_call: TRBV29-1; j_call: TRBJ2-1; clone_size: NA; d_call: TRBD2; cdr3_aa: CSVGGVAGVGYNEQFF; cdr3_nt: TGCAGCGTTGGGGGGGTGGCGGGAGTGGGTTACAATGAGCAGTTCTTC
v_call: TRBV9; j_call: TRBJ1-6; clone_size: NA; d_call: NA; cdr3_aa: CASSVVVRGGPYRLNSPLHF; cdr3_nt: TGTGCCAGCAGCGTAGTGGTAAGGGGGGGGCCGTACCGACTCAATTCACCCCTCCACTTT
v_call: TRBV30; j_call: TRBJ1-3; clone_size: NA; d_call: NA; cdr3_aa: CAWSVGLETSGNTIYF; cdr3_nt: TGTGCCTGGAGTGTAGGGCTGGAGACCTCTGGAAACACCATATATTTT
v_call: TRBV18; j_call: TRBJ1-1; clone_size: NA; d_call: NA; cdr3_aa: CASSGGWADTEAFF; cdr3_nt: TGTGCCAGCTCGGGGGGCTGGGCGGACACTGAAGCTTTCTTT
v_call: TRBV24-1; j_call: TRBJ1-2; clone_size: NA; d_call: NA; cdr3_aa: CATSDDWRGYTF; cdr3_nt: TGTGCCACCAGTGACGACTGGAGGGGCTACACCTTC
v_call: TRBV7-2; j_call: TRBJ2-7; clone_size: NA; d_call: TRBD2; cdr3_aa: CASRGFGGSSYEQYF; cdr3_nt: TGTGCCAGCAGGGGGTTTGGCGGGAGCTCCTACGAGCAGTACTTC
v_call: TRBV7-9; j_call: TRBJ1-1; clone_size: NA; d_call: NA; cdr3_aa: CASSLVQAAGAEAFF; cdr3_nt: TGTGCCAGCAGCTTGGTTCAGGCGGCGGGGGCTGAAGCTTTCTTT
v_call: TRBV3-1/TRBV3-2; j_call: TRBJ1-1; clone_size: NA; d_call: NA; cdr3_aa: CASSPPPDTEAFF; cdr3_nt: TGTGCCAGCAGCCCGCCCCCGGACACTGAAGCTTTCTTT
v_call: TRBV4-3; j_call: TRBJ1-4; clone_size: NA; d_call: NA; cdr3_aa: CASSQVESEKLFF; cdr3_nt: TGCGCCAGCAGCCAAGTTGAGAGTGAAAAACTGTTTTTT
v_call: TRBV27; j_call: TRBJ2-1; clone_size: NA; d_call: TRBD2; cdr3_aa: CASSLGTVGLAGANEQFF; cdr3_nt: TGTGCCAGCAGTCTCGGGACGGTAGGACTAGCGGGAGCCAATGAGCAGTTCTTC
v_call: TRBV21-1; j_call: TRBJ1-1; clone_size: NA; d_call: NA; cdr3_aa: CASSKEGQFNTEAFF; cdr3_nt: TGTGCCAGCAGCAAAGAAGGGCAGTTTAACACTGAAGCTTTCTTT
v_call: TRBV2; j_call: TRBJ1-3; clone_size: few; d_call: NA; cdr3_aa: CASRAVLRSGNTIYF; cdr3_nt: TGTGCCAGCAGGGCGGTGTTGCGCTCTGGAAACACCATATATTTT
v_call: TRBV7-9; j_call: TRBJ1-1; clone_size: NA; d_call: NA; cdr3_aa: CASSPRMRNTEAFF; cdr3_nt: TGTGCCAGCAGCCCACGGATGAGGAACACTGAAGCTTTCTTT
v_call: TRBV11-3; j_call: TRBJ1-6; clone_size: NA; d_call: TRBD1; cdr3_aa: CASSRTGTNSPLHF; cdr3_nt: TGTGCCAGCAGCCGGACAGGGACGAATTCACCCCTCCACTTT
v_call: TRBV3-1/TRBV3-2; j_call: TRBJ2-7; clone_size: NA; d_call: NA; cdr3_aa: CASSRSGGSYEQYF; cdr3_nt: TGTGCCAGCAGCCGCTCGGGGGGCAGCTACGAGCAGTACTTC
v_call: TRBV9; j_call: TRBJ2-5; clone_size: NA; d_call: NA; cdr3_aa: CASSSSSTRYQETQYF; cdr3_nt: TGTGCCAGCTCCTCGTCATCCACCCGATATCAAGAGACCCAGTACTTC
v_call: TRBV5-8; j_call: TRBJ1-4; clone_size: once; d_call: TRBD1; cdr3_aa: CASSTDRAPEKLFF; cdr3_nt: TGTGCCAGCAGCACGGACAGGGCCCCTGAAAAACTGTTTTTT